The 29 T cell receptor beta chains reported below all come from one sample, sequenced in a study of blood T cell repertoires in COVID-19. This table comes from immunoSEQ multiplex PCR, and its TCRdb copy is limited to in-frame clones, with some not included. The table includes about 110,000 clones, approximately 83% detected once. Material: peripheral blood. The receptors originated from a man aged 50 to 59 with acute or convalescent COVID-19.

This clone was counted a single time. This chain joins TRBV10-1 and TRBJ1-3; possibly TRBD1 for D (5 bases). The V and J ends lost 2 bases and 2 bases respectively, with 13 bases between them. The germline V gene encodes CDR1 WNHNN and CDR2 SYGVQD (reference sequence). The CDR3 spans 16 residues. In DNA form, the CDR3 reads TGCGCCAGCAGTGAGGGTCAGGGTACTACTGGAAACACCATATATTTT. This encodes CASSEGQGTTGNTIYF.

This chain joins TRBV5-4 and TRBJ2-7; 7 nucleotides match TRBD1. Germline V gene data show CDR1 as SGHNT and CDR2 as YYREEE (reference sequence). The junction had 12 bases not matched to a gene; V was cut back by 3 bases and J by 3 bases. The CDR3 loop spans 16 amino acids. This chain's CDR3 is CASSSFPTGSDYEQYF. As DNA, the CDR3 is TGTGCCAGCAGCTCTTTCCCGACAGGGTCCGACTACGAGCAGTACTTC. Variable domain in full (rest from reference TRBV5-4 and TRBJ2-7): ETGVTQSPTHLIKTRGQQVTLRCSSQSGHNTVSWYQQALGQGPQFIFQYYREEENGRGNFPPRFSGLQFPNYSSELNVNALELDDSALYLCASSSFPTGSDYEQYFGPGTRLTVT.

The V and J genes are TRBV7-9 and TRBJ2-1; 9 bases line up with TRBD1. The CDR3 consists of 15 residues. The J segment lost 6 bases and the V segment lost 2 bases, leaving 5 bases of the junction unmatched. The germline V gene encodes CDR1 SEHNR and CDR2 FQNEAQ (reference sequence). The CDR3 DNA is TGTGCCAGCAGCTTATTTGGGACAGGGCGCAATGAGCAGTTCTTC. Protein: CASSLFGTGRNEQFF. The full variable domain, with the rest looked up from reference TRBV7-9 and TRBJ2-1, is DTGVSQNPRHKITKRGQNVTFRCDPISEHNRLYWYRQTLGQGPEFLTYFQNEAQLEKSRLLSDRFSAERPKGSFSTLEIQRTEQGDSAMYLCASSLFGTGRNEQFFGPGTRLTVL.

V and J are TRBV28 and TRBJ2-1, with TRBD2 identical over 9 bases. The CDR3 consists of 15 residues. The V gene's germline CDR1 is MDHEN and CDR2 SYDVKM. V trimming: 8 bases; J trimming: 3 bases; junction bases outside the gene matches: 8. CDR3 residues: CASGGLAKNYNEQFF. CDR3 DNA: TGTGCCAGCGGTGGACTAGCGAAAAACTACAATGAGCAGTTCTTC.

This clone was recorded a few times. The chain employs TRBV6-1 and TRBJ1-2; TRBD1 matches 10 bases. This CDR3 is 14 amino acids long. Germline CDR1 reads MNHNS; CDR2 reads SASEGT. Germline trimming cut 3 bases from V and 5 bases from J; bases unmatched to any gene: 3. The DNA of the CDR3 is TGTGCCAGCAGTGAGGGGGACAGGGGATATGGCTACACCTTC. Translation gives CASSEGDRGYGYTF.

V and J are TRBV7-9 and TRBJ1-1; D is perhaps TRBD1 (5 bases). Looked up from germline, CDR1 is SEHNR and CDR2 is FQNEAQ (reference sequence). V lost 5 bases to trimming and J lost 7 bases, with 23 bases between them. The CDR3 is made up of 16 amino acids. CDR3 in DNA: TGTGCCAGCAGCCGAAGCCGGGCAGGGAAGGATTTTGAAGCTTTCTTT. Encoded protein: CASSRSRAGKDFEAFF. The full variable domain, rest sourced from reference TRBV7-9 and TRBJ1-1, is DTGVSQNPRHKITKRGQNVTFRCDPISEHNRLYWYRQTLGQGPEFLTYFQNEAQLEKSRLLSDRFSAERPKGSFSTLEIQRTEQGDSAMYLCASSRSRAGKDFEAFFGQGTRLTVV.

The gene calls are TRBV19 and TRBJ1-2, with D possibly TRBD1 on 5 matching bases. Germline CDR1 LNHDA, CDR2 SQIVND (reference sequence). V dropped 5 bases and J dropped 4 bases, with 8 bases sitting between them. The CDR3 has 12 amino acids. The CDR3 DNA reads as TGTGCCAGTAGTGAGGACACCTATGGCTACACCTTC. Residues: CASSEDTYGYTF.

The chain has TRBV5-1 and TRBJ2-7, with D unclear. CDR1 is SGHRS and CDR2 is YFSETQ in the germline V gene. Trimming removed 1 base at V and 5 bases at J, with 7 bases between. CDR3 length: 12 residues. CDR3 coding DNA: TGCGCCAGCAGCTTGCCCGCGCACGAGCAGTACTTC. Protein sequence: CASSLPAHEQYF. Looking up the rest from reference TRBV5-1 and TRBJ2-7 gives the full variable domain: KAGVTQTPRYLIKTRGQQVTLSCSPISGHRSVSWYQQTPGQGLQFLFEYFSETQRNKGNFPGRFSGRQFSNSRSEMNVSTLELGDSALYLCASSLPAHEQYFGPGTRLTVT.

The chain links TRBV7-9 to TRBJ2-3, with D possibly TRBD1 on 6 matching bases. In germline, CDR1 is SEHNR, CDR2 FQNEAQ (reference sequence). The length of the CDR3 is 13 residues. With 6 bases removed from V and 4 bases from J, the gap between germline ends came to 11 bases. The CDR3 is CASRDSTPDTQYF. The DNA of the CDR3 is TGTGCCAGCAGGGACAGTACCCCAGATACGCAGTATTTT. Using reference TRBV7-9 and TRBJ2-3 for the parts outside the CDR3, the full variable domain is DTGVSQNPRHKITKRGQNVTFRCDPISEHNRLYWYRQTLGQGPEFLTYFQNEAQLEKSRLLSDRFSAERPKGSFSTLEIQRTEQGDSAMYLCASRDSTPDTQYFGPGTRLTVL.

The chain employs TRBV3-1 (or the pseudogene TRBV3-2) and TRBJ2-7; a weak D match, TRBD2 (5 bases). The CDR3 is 14 residues long. V was shortened by 3 bases and J by 2 bases, with 11 bases between the two germline ends. Germline lookup yields CDR1 LGHDT and CDR2 YNNKEL (reference sequence). CDR3 amino acids: CASSHVDSAYEQYF. The CDR3 DNA reads TGTGCCAGCAGCCATGTGGACTCCGCCTACGAGCAGTACTTC.

The V gene is TRBV2, the J gene TRBJ1-2; TRBD1 agrees at 9 bases. V dropped 9 bases and J dropped 6; count of bases not matched to a gene: 5. The CDR3 runs 12 residues. From germline, CDR1 is SNHLY and CDR2 FYNNEI. CDR3 sequence reads: CASQTGGDGYTF. DNA of the CDR3: TGTGCCAGTCAGACAGGGGGGGATGGCTACACCTTC.

This chain connects TRBV7-9 to TRBJ2-3; 9 bases fit TRBD2. The trim removed 3 bases at V and 6 bases at J, leaving 7 bases unmatched. The CDR3 is made up of 15 amino acids. Germline CDR1 and CDR2: SEHNR and FQNEAQ (reference sequence). CDR3 sequence reads: CASSFGGGAFDTQYF. In DNA, the CDR3 is TGTGCCAGCAGCTTCGGCGGGGGGGCCTTCGATACGCAGTATTTT.

V is TRBV2 and J is TRBJ2-1; 7 bases are a match to TRBD1. The CDR3 extends over 15 amino acids. V trimming: 7 bases; J trimming: 3 bases; junction bases outside the gene matches: 9. Germline loops: CDR1 SNHLY, CDR2 FYNNEI. CDR3 protein: CASNLKGTDYNEQFF. The CDR3 DNA is TGTGCCAGCAACCTAAAAGGGACAGACTACAATGAGCAGTTCTTC.

This sequence joins TRBV5-6 and TRBJ2-4; 9 bases are a match to TRBD1. Per the germline V gene, CDR1 is SGHDT and CDR2 is YYEEEE. The CDR3 has 14 amino acids. The V gene end was trimmed by 7 bases and the J gene end by 9 bases; junction bases not matched to a gene: 11. The CDR3 protein is CASRRQGVVGIQYF. The CDR3 region has the DNA TGTGCCAGCCGAAGACAGGGGGTTGTAGGCATTCAGTACTTC.

The V and J genes are TRBV7-9 and TRBJ1-5, with TRBD1 matching over 7 bases. The ends lost 1 base at V and 9 bases at J; junction bases unmatched: 0. Germline assignment: CDR1 SEHNR and CDR2 FQNEAQ (reference sequence). The CDR3 covers 12 residues. CDR3 protein: CASSLGQGPQHF. The CDR3 nucleotides are TGTGCCAGCAGCTTAGGACAGGGGCCCCAGCATTTT. Full variable domain (outside the CDR3, taken from reference TRBV7-9 and TRBJ1-5): DTGVSQNPRHKITKRGQNVTFRCDPISEHNRLYWYRQTLGQGPEFLTYFQNEAQLEKSRLLSDRFSAERPKGSFSTLEIQRTEQGDSAMYLCASSLGQGPQHFGDGTRLSIL.

The chain links TRBV4-1 to TRBJ1-3; TRBD1 is a possible D gene (6 bases). V shed 4 bases and J shed 4 bases, with 14 bases lying between them. Germline V gives CDR1 MGHRA, CDR2 YSYEKL. This CDR3 contains 15 residues. CDR3 coding DNA: TGCGCCAGCAGCCCGCCCTCGGGACAAGGAAACACCATATATTTT. Residues: CASSPPSGQGNTIYF.

The chain employs TRBV12-5 and TRBJ2-7, with 7 bases identical to TRBD1. The CDR3 spans 14 residues. Germline CDR1 and CDR2: LGHNT and FRNRAP. Germline trimming cut 4 bases from V and 2 bases from J; bases unmatched to any gene: 5. The CDR3 DNA sequence: TGTGCTAGTGGTTCTACGGACAGGCCCTACGAGCAGTACTTC. Translation: CASGSTDRPYEQYF. Full variable domain (missing parts from reference TRBV12-5 and TRBJ2-7): DARVTQTPRHKVTEMGQEVTMRCQPILGHNTVFWYRQTMMQGLELLAYFRNRAPLDDSGMPKDRFSAEMPDATLATLKIQPSEPRDSAVYFCASGSTDRPYEQYFGPGTRLTVT.

The V gene is TRBV19, the J gene TRBJ1-2; maybe TRBD1 (5 bases). This CDR3 contains 14 residues. Germline V lookup: CDR1 LNHDA, CDR2 SQIVND (reference sequence). Trimming removed 7 bases at V and 5 bases at J, with 17 bases between. The CDR3 loop reads CASTEGRGGYGYTF. In DNA, the CDR3 is TGTGCCAGTACCGAGGGGCGCGGGGGGTATGGCTACACCTTC.

In its sample, this clone was seen once. The V gene is TRBV5-1, the J gene TRBJ2-5, with 8 nucleotides matching TRBD1. Looked up from germline, CDR1 is SGHRS and CDR2 is YFSETQ. The V gene end was trimmed by 0 bases and the J gene end by 5 bases; junction bases not matched to a gene: 3. CDR3 length equals 14 residues. This chain's CDR3 is CASSLGQGMETQYF. The CDR3 coding sequence is TGCGCCAGCAGCTTGGGACAGGGGATGGAGACCCAGTACTTC.

This clone came up a few times. The chain employs TRBV6-5 and TRBJ2-5; TRBD2 is a possible D gene (5 bases). This CDR3 is built from 14 residues. V was cut by 0 bases and J by 5 bases, with 10 bases left in between. Germline V lookup: CDR1 MNHEY, CDR2 SVGAGI. This CDR3 is CASSYSNWEETQYF. CDR3 sequence (DNA): TGTGCCAGCAGTTACTCGAACTGGGAGGAGACCCAGTACTTC.

J is TRBJ2-3 and V is TRBV24-1, with a possible D match to TRBD1 (5 bases). CDR3 length: 15 amino acids. Trimming took 5 bases from V and 2 from J, leaving 13 bases between them. Per the germline V gene, CDR1 is KGHDR and CDR2 is SFDVKD. CDR3 sequence reads: CATSVAGRSTDTQYF. In DNA, the CDR3 is TGTGCCACCAGTGTGGCAGGGCGTTCCACAGATACGCAGTATTTT.

The V and J genes are TRBV11-2 and TRBJ1-1; a possible D gene is TRBD1 (5 bases). Germline loops: CDR1 SGHAT, CDR2 FQNNGV. This CDR3 is built from 15 residues. The V end lost 2 bases, the J end lost 7 bases, and 17 bases lay between the germline ends. DNA of the CDR3: TGTGCCAGCAGCTTATTCTTAGGTCGACAGCTTGAAGCTTTCTTT. Amino acids: CASSLFLGRQLEAFF.

V and J are TRBV7-2 and TRBJ2-2, with D unclear. The CDR3 consists of 15 residues. Germline lookup yields CDR1 SGHTA and CDR2 FQGNSA. V was trimmed by 2 bases and J by 5 bases, leaving 12 bases between them. For the CDR3, the DNA is TGTGCCAGCAGCTTATTGATTCGAGCTACCGGGGAGCTGTTTTTT. Its protein product is CASSLLIRATGELFF.

The chain employs TRBV11-1 and TRBJ1-2; TRBD1 agrees at 7 bases. This CDR3 is 16 amino acids long. Trimming took 5 bases from V and 1 from J; bases not matched to a gene: 10. Looked up from germline, CDR1 is SGHAT and CDR2 is FQDESV (reference sequence). CDR3 region: CASSPRQGRDNYGYTF. The CDR3 nucleotides are TGTGCCAGCAGCCCCCGACAGGGTCGGGATAACTATGGCTACACCTTC.

The genes are TRBV4-2 and TRBJ1-4; D is undetermined. Trimming pared 4 bases from V and 7 bases from J, leaving 16 bases between. The CDR3 runs to 15 residues. Germline assignment: CDR1 LGHNA and CDR2 YNFKEQ. The CDR3 is CASSPSLLEGEKLFF. CDR3 sequence (DNA): TGTGCCAGCAGCCCTAGTTTGTTGGAAGGTGAAAAACTGTTTTTT.

CDR3: CASSSDRAPTNEKLFF. The CDR3 coding sequence is TGCGCCAGCAGTTCCGACAGGGCACCAACTAATGAAAAACTGTTTTTT. The V call is TRBV4-1, the J call TRBJ1-4; 7 bases are a match to TRBD1. Germline V lookup: CDR1 MGHRA, CDR2 YSYEKL. V was pared by 6 bases and J by 0 bases, with 7 bases of the junction left unmatched. The CDR3 spans 16 residues.

Details on this clone: At the DNA level, this CDR3 is encoded by other sequences in the same sample as well. The chain employs TRBV25-1 and TRBJ1-1, with 8 nucleotides matching TRBD1. From germline, CDR1 is MGHDK and CDR2 SYGVNS. The CDR3 consists of 13 residues. Trimming removed 6 bases from V and 5 bases from J; junction bases left unmatched: 5. The CDR3 sequence: CASRETGVTEAFF. The CDR3 nucleotides are TGTGCCAGCAGAGAGACAGGGGTGACTGAAGCTTTCTTT.

The chain joins TRBV27 to TRBJ2-7; D possibly corresponds to TRBD2 (5 bases). CDR1 MNHEY and CDR2 SMNVEV come from the germline V gene (reference sequence). V lost 8 bases and J 7 bases, leaving 12 bases between the germline ends. The CDR3 covers 11 residues. This CDR3 reads CASRLRGEQYF. Written as DNA, the CDR3 is TGTGCCAGCCGGCTTCGGGGAGAGCAGTACTTC.

The chain couples TRBV6-5 to TRBJ1-4; a weak D match, TRBD1 (5 bases). Per the germline V gene, CDR1 is MNHEY and CDR2 is SVGAGI. The CDR3 contains 15 residues. Trimming cost V 0 bases and J 5 bases, with 10 bases left between them. The CDR3, as DNA: TGTGCCAGCAGTTACTCGATGGCAGGGAATGAAAAACTGTTTTTT. As protein: CASSYSMAGNEKLFF.